Shown below are 25 T cell receptor beta chains from a single sample sequenced in a study of T cells after yellow fever vaccination. TCRdb passed the 5' RACE reads through MiXCR, listing each CDR3 protein once. The table includes about 320,000 distinct CDR3 sequences, approximately 4% detected once. The sample in question was PBMCs, obtained 15 days after the yellow fever booster vaccination. These receptors all stem from a man younger than 35 who received the YFV17D yellow fever vaccine.

This clonotype has just a few counts. The CDR3 DNA reads as TGTGCCAGCAGTCCCCCACCGGGACAGACCTACAATGAGCAGTTCTTC. Residues: CASSPPPGQTYNEQFF. The chain carries TRBV2 and TRBJ2-1, with 7 positions matching TRBD1. The germline CDR1 and CDR2 sequences are SNHLY and FYNNEI. V shed 5 bases and J 2 bases; nucleotides not matched to a gene: 9. The CDR3 covers 16 residues.

This clonotype was counted only a few times. CDR3 protein: CASSQDRVFQPQHF. CDR3 in DNA: TGTGCCAGCAGCCAAGACAGGGTTTTCCAGCCCCAGCATTTT. The chain links TRBV4-2 to TRBJ1-5; D is possibly TRBD1 (5 bases). Germline V gene data show CDR1 as LGHNA and CDR2 as YNFKEQ. The CDR3 is 14 residues long. V was cut by 0 bases and J by 7 bases, with 10 bases left in between.

This clonotype was seen repeatedly, ten times or more. CDR3 DNA: TGCAGCGTTGAAGAAAACTTCGGATACGAGCAGTACTTC. This gives the protein CSVEENFGYEQYF. This rearrangement joins TRBV29-1 to TRBJ2-7, with D hard to call. The length of the CDR3 is 13 residues. Germline values: CDR1 SQVTM, CDR2 ANQGSEA. V shed 0 bases and J shed 4 bases, with 10 bases lying between them.

V is TRBV11-2 and J is TRBJ2-5; the D is unclear. The ends were cut back, 5 bases at V and 2 bases at J, with 12 bases in the middle. The CDR3 extends over 14 amino acids. Germline-derived CDR1 and CDR2 are SGHAT and FQNNGV. CDR3 sequence: CASSLSGRQETQYF. CDR3 DNA sequence: TGTGCCAGCAGCCTCTCCGGCCGACAAGAGACCCAGTACTTC.

This clonotype came up a few times. V and J are TRBV2 and TRBJ2-1, with D maybe TRBD2 (5 bases). The germline V gene encodes CDR1 SNHLY and CDR2 FYNNEI. This CDR3 is built from 13 residues. V lost 5 bases, J lost 5 bases, and 10 bases lay in between. CDR3 residues: CASSWTLHNEQFF. The CDR3 bases are TGTGCCAGCAGTTGGACTCTCCACAATGAGCAGTTCTTC.

This clonotype showed up many times. V usage is TRBV7-8 and J usage is TRBJ1-1; D gene unclear. The CDR3 covers 14 residues. The germline V gene has CDR1 SGHVS and CDR2 FQNEAQ. V was cut by 2 bases and J by 0 bases, with 7 bases left in between. CDR3 in amino acids: CASSLRQVNTEAFF. CDR3 bases: TGTGCCAGCAGCTTAAGGCAGGTGAACACTGAAGCTTTCTTT.

V is TRBV5-1 and J is TRBJ2-2, with 7 positions matching TRBD1. The CDR3 totals 14 residues. Germline assignment: CDR1 SGHRS and CDR2 YFSETQ. V gave up 2 bases and J gave up 6 bases; unmatched junction bases: 4. The CDR3 coding sequence is TGCGCCAGCAGCTTTGCCGGACAGGCCGGGGAGCTGTTTTTT. Translation: CASSFAGQAGELFF.

This clonotype appeared a few times. The chain links TRBV27 to TRBJ2-4, with D perhaps TRBD2 (7 bases). Germline V gene lookup returns CDR1 MNHEY and CDR2 SMNVEV (reference sequence). V was pared by 6 bases and J by 0 bases, with 21 bases between. The CDR3 covers 18 residues. DNA of the CDR3: TGTGCCAGCAGGCCCCCAGATCGGGGGGCTCTAGCCAAAAACATTCAGTACTTC. Translated, it gives CASRPPDRGALAKNIQYF.

The chain carries TRBV11-2 and TRBJ2-7; 7 bases fit TRBD1. V lost 5 bases and J lost 5; bases outside the gene matches: 9. CDR1 and CDR2 from the germline V gene are SGHAT and FQNNGV. The CDR3 runs 14 residues. As DNA, the CDR3 is TGTGCCAGCAGCCCCGCGACAGGGCCACACGAGCAGTACTTC. It yields the protein CASSPATGPHEQYF.

This clonotype was recorded many times. V is TRBV2 and J is TRBJ2-1; D call uncertain. Germline V CDR1 and CDR2: SNHLY, FYNNEI. The V gene lost 2 bases and the J gene lost 12 bases, with 14 bases spanning the gap. The CDR3 runs to 13 residues. CDR3 protein: CASSEPLNQRQFF. In nucleotides, the CDR3 is TGTGCCAGCAGTGAACCGCTAAATCAGAGGCAGTTCTTC.

This clonotype was counted many times. The chain couples TRBV6-2 or TRBV6-3 to TRBJ2-7; TRBD1 matches at 9 bases. This CDR3 is 13 amino acids long. Germline V gene data show CDR1 as MNHEY and CDR2 as SVGEGT. V was clipped by 2 bases and J by 6 bases; unmatched bases: 2. CDR3 residues: CASSYRDRAEQYF. The CDR3 DNA reads TGTGCCAGCAGTTACAGGGACAGGGCCGAGCAGTACTTC.

Only a few counts were recorded for this clonotype. The chain is built from TRBV6-2 or TRBV6-3 and TRBJ1-5, with a tentative D call TRBD1 (5 bases). V was shortened by 2 bases and J by 5 bases, with 7 bases between the two germline ends. Per the germline V gene, CDR1 is MNHEY and CDR2 is SVGEGT. The CDR3 totals 13 residues. The CDR3 DNA sequence: TGTGCCAGCAGTTACCAGGGTTATCAGCCCCAGCATTTT. It is translated as CASSYQGYQPQHF.

This clonotype was observed a few times. This chain joins TRBV12-3 or TRBV12-4 and TRBJ1-1; D is undetermined. The germline V and J ends were trimmed by 7 bases and 1 base, with 10 bases remaining between them. The CDR3 is made up of 13 amino acids. The CDR3: CASTLGWNTEAFF. The CDR3 DNA reads as TGTGCCAGCACCTTGGGTTGGAACACTGAAGCTTTCTTT.

This clonotype was seen a handful of times. V gene TRBV5-1 combines with J gene TRBJ2-5, with no clear D. The CDR3 is 12 amino acids. Germline V gene data show CDR1 as SGHRS and CDR2 as YFSETQ. V was clipped by 6 bases and J by 5 bases, with 11 bases between them. CDR3: CASKNEDETQYF. DNA of the CDR3: TGCGCCAGCAAAAACGAGGATGAGACCCAGTACTTC. The full variable domain, in which reference TRBV5-1 and TRBJ2-5 provide the parts outside the CDR3, is KAGVTQTPRYLIKTRGQQVTLSCSPISGHRSVSWYQQTPGQGLQFLFEYFSETQRNKGNFPGRFSGRQFSNSRSEMNVSTLELGDSALYLCASKNEDETQYFGPGTRLLVL.

V and J are TRBV29-1 and TRBJ1-1, with D maybe TRBD1 (5 bases). Germline CDR1 is SQVTM and CDR2 is ANQGSEA. CDR3 size: 15 residues. V shed 1 base and J shed 1 base, with 13 bases lying between them. The CDR3 is CSVEVSGRKNTEAFF. The CDR3, as DNA: TGCAGCGTTGAAGTCTCGGGACGAAAGAACACTGAAGCTTTCTTT.

This clonotype was detected only a few times. The V call is TRBV20-1, the J call TRBJ1-5; 10 positions agree with TRBD1. CDR3 length equals 18 residues. The ends lost 4 bases at V and 0 bases at J; junction bases unmatched: 12. The V gene's germline CDR1 is DFQATT and CDR2 SNEGSKA (reference sequence). The CDR3 protein is CSAITGTGAIYSNQPQHF. The CDR3 DNA reads TGCAGTGCTATAACCGGGACAGGGGCTATCTATAGCAATCAGCCCCAGCATTTT.

The DNA of the CDR3 is TGTGCCAGCAGCGATCAGGGGAGCTCCTATAATTCACCCCTCCACTTT. Protein: CASSDQGSSYNSPLHF. The chain has TRBV7-2 and TRBJ1-6; TRBD1 might be the D (6 bases). The V and J ends lost 5 bases and 0 bases respectively, with 11 bases between them. The germline CDR1 and CDR2 sequences are SGHTA and FQGNSA. The CDR3 runs to 16 residues.

This clonotype has ten or more counts. V is TRBV9 and J is TRBJ1-5, with 7 bases aligning to TRBD1. Germline CDR1 and CDR2: SGDLS and YYNGEE. V lost 0 bases and J lost 2; bases outside the gene matches: 2. The CDR3 covers 15 residues. CDR3 in amino acids: CASSVGQGGNQPQHF. The CDR3 DNA reads TGTGCCAGCAGCGTAGGGCAGGGGGGCAATCAGCCCCAGCATTTT.

This chain links TRBV7-2 with TRBJ1-2; D possibly corresponds to TRBD1 (5 bases). The CDR3 length is 16 residues. Per germline, CDR1 SGHTA and CDR2 FQGNSA. V was clipped by 0 bases and J by 1 base, with 12 bases between them. CDR3 sequence: CASSLAGRENNYGYTF. As DNA, the CDR3 is TGTGCCAGCAGCTTAGCGGGCAGGGAAAATAACTATGGCTACACCTTC.

This clonotype was detected many times. The V gene is TRBV20-1, the J gene TRBJ2-5, with D possibly matching TRBD2 (6 bases). The CDR3 runs 12 residues. Germline CDR1 is DFQATT and CDR2 is SNEGSKA (reference sequence). V was pared by 3 bases and J by 5 bases, with 10 bases between. In DNA, the CDR3 is TGCAGTGCTAGGGGGGGACCCGAGACCCAGTACTTC. This encodes CSARGGPETQYF.

V is TRBV29-1 and J is TRBJ2-1; a weak D match, TRBD2 (6 bases). V was pared by 7 bases and J by 4 bases, with 14 bases between. Per germline, CDR1 SQVTM and CDR2 ANQGSEA. The CDR3 sequence is 13 residues long. CDR3 bases: TGCAGCGGAATGGTAGCGGAGTACAATGAGCAGTTCTTC. Residues: CSGMVAEYNEQFF.

This clonotype turned up a few times. This chain uses TRBV11-2 with TRBJ1-5; no definite D call. CDR1 is SGHAT and CDR2 is FQNNGV in the germline V gene. The length of the CDR3 is 13 residues. Trimming pared 4 bases from V and 7 bases from J, leaving 11 bases between. CDR3 in amino acids: CASSSNVGQPQHF. The CDR3 bases are TGTGCCAGCAGCTCAAACGTAGGGCAGCCCCAGCATTTT.

This clonotype came up many times. The J gene is TRBJ2-7, the V gene TRBV6-2 or TRBV6-3; D may correspond to TRBD1 or TRBD2 (5 bases each). The germline gives CDR1 MNHEY, CDR2 SVGEGT. This CDR3 has 12 amino acids. Trimming removed 4 bases at V and 4 bases at J, with 8 bases between. The CDR3, as DNA: TGTGCCAGCAGTTGGGACGGATACGAGCAGTACGTC. Protein sequence: CASSWDGYEQYV.

The chain employs TRBV20-1 and TRBJ2-7, with D tentatively TRBD1 or TRBD2 (5 bases each). The CDR3 has 13 amino acids. The germline V gene has CDR1 DFQATT and CDR2 SNEGSKA (reference sequence). The V and J ends lost 7 bases and 0 bases respectively, with 13 bases between them. For the CDR3, the DNA is TGCAGTGTGGCGTCGGGGACCTCCTACGAGCAGTACTTC. Protein: CSVASGTSYEQYF.

The V call is TRBV7-9, the J call TRBJ2-5, with D uncertain. CDR1 SEHNR and CDR2 FQNEAQ come from the germline V gene (reference sequence). This CDR3 region has 11 residues. With 1 base removed from V and 10 bases from J, the gap between germline ends came to 7 bases. CDR3: CASSLVAGQYF. The CDR3, as DNA: TGTGCCAGCAGCTTAGTTGCAGGCCAGTACTTC.